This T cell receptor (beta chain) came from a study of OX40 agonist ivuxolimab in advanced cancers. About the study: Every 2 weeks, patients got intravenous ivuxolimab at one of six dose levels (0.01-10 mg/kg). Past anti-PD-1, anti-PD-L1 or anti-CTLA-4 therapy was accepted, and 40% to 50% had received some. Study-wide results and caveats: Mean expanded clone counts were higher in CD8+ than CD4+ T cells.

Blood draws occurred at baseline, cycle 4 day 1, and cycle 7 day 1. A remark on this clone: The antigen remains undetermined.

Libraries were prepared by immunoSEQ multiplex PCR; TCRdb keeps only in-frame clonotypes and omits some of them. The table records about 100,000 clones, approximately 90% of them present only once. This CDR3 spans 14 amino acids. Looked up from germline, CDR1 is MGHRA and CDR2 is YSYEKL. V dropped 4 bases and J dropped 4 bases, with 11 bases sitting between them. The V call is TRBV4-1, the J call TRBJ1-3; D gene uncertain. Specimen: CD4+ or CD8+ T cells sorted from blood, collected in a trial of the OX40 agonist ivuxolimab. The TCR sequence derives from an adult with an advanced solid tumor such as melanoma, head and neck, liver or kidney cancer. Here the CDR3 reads CASSRDDQGNTIYF. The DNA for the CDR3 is TGCGCCAGCAGCCGAGACGACCAGGGAAACACCATATATTTT.